This T cell receptor (beta chain) emerged from a study of regulatory T cells in long-lasting Graves disease. Germline V gene sequence: CDR1 MDHEN, CDR2 SYDVKM. CDR3 size: 12 residues. The V end was cut by 3 bases, the J end by 11 bases, with 14 bases between. TCR beta libraries were built with iRepertoire HTBI primers and Arm-PCR of CDR3 regions. MiXCR, applied by TCRdb to the multiplex PCR reads, yields one record per CDR3 protein. The sample gives 400,000 to 550,000 distinct CDR3 sequences, roughly 15% of which show up once; roughly 10% is in the top ten. This clonotype was seen many times. The time point was: newly diagnosed GD, antithyroid drugs for less than 3 months. The TCR library was made from RNA extracted from PBMCs. The sample also formed part of further work on T cells in Graves' hyperthyroidism and ophthalmopathy. As that report states: It was uncontrolled infection, other autoimmune disease, pregnancy or lactation that excluded patients. Blood also carried most thyroid clonotypes expanded above 0.001.

Material: peripheral blood mononuclear cells (PBMCs), obtained at new diagnosis, from a patient treated with antithyroid drugs. The rearrangement uses TRBV28 and TRBJ2-7; D is possibly TRBD2 (5 bases). This TCR came from a woman in her twenties or thirties with Graves disease. CDR3 nucleotide sequence: TGTGCCAGCAGTTTGGTGGGAGAGGGCAAGTACTTC. Protein: CASSLVGEGKYF.